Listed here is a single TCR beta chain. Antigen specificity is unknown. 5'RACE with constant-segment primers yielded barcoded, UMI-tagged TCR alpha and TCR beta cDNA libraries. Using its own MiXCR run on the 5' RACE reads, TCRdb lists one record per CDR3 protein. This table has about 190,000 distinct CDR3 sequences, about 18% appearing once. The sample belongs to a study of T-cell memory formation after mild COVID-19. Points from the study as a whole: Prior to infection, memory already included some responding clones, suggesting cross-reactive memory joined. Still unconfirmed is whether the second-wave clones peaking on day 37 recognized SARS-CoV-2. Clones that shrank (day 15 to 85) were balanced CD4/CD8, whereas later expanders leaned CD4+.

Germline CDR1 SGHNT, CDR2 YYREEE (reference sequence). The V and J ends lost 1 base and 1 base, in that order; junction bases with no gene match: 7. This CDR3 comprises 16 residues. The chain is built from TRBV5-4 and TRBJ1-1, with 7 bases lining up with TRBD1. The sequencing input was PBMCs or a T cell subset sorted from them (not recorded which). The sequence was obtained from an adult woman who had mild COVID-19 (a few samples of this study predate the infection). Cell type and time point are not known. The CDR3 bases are TGTGCCAGCAGCTTGTCGAGGGGGCGGTCGAACACTGAAGCTTTCTTT. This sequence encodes CASSLSRGRSNTEAFF.